This T cell receptor beta chain is drawn from a study of T cell responses to AZD1222 COVID-19 vaccine. Study-level background: Recipients boosted at about 4 weeks or about 12 weeks are pooled.

Looked up from germline, CDR1 is LGHNT and CDR2 is FRNRAP. The CDR3 extends over 21 amino acids. Trimming removed 0 bases from V and 5 bases from J; junction bases left unmatched: 19. The study, taken as a whole, reports: Spike-specific TCR breadth and depth rose after two AZD1222 doses. Close to half of all spike-specific TCRs reportedly target regions of the variants that are unmutated. Only 5 or 6 AZD1222 recipients were seropositive at baseline.

The method was immunoSEQ multiplex PCR; TCRdb's version includes in-frame clones alone and lacks a portion of them. The table lists around 200,000 clones, approximately 90% of them singletons. On this clone itself: No antigen is known for it.

The origin of this receptor is an adult in good health. This chain uses TRBV12-5 with TRBJ2-2, with 9 bases that match TRBD2. The sequences come from peripheral blood, collected on day 0 of AZD1222 vaccination. The CDR3 coding sequence is TGTGCTAGTGGTTTGGTACTTTCCCCACTTAGCGGGGGAACAAGGACCGGGGAGCTGTTTTTT. This translates into CASGLVLSPLSGGTRTGELFF.